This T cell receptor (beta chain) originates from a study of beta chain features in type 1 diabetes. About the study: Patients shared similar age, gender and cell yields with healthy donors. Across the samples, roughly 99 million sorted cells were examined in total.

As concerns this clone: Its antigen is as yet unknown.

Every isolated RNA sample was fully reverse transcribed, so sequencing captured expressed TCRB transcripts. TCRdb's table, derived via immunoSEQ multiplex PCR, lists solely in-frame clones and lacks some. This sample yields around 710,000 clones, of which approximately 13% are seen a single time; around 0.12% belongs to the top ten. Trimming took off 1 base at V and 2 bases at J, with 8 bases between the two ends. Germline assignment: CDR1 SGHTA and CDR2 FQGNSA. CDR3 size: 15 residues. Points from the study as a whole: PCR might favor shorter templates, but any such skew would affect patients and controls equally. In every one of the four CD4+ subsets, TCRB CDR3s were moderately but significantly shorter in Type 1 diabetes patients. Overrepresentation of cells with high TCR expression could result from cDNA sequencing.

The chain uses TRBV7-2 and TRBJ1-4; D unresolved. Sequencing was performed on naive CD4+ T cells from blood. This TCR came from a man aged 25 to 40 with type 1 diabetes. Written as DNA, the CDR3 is TGTGCCAGCAGCTTAGGTTCCGGGACTAATGAAAAACTGTTTTTT. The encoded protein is CASSLGSGTNEKLFF.